Each of the 12 T cell receptor beta chains below was sequenced from the same sample in a study of regulatory T cells in long-lasting Graves disease. Both iRepertoire HTBI primers and Arm-PCR of CDR3 regions were used to build the TCR beta libraries. TCRdb used MiXCR to reprocess the multiplex PCR reads, holding one entry per CDR3 protein. The sample yields about 450,000 distinct CDR3 sequences, 13% to 15% seen once. Time point denoted: newly diagnosed GD, antithyroid drugs for less than 3 months. RNA isolated from PBMCs was used to make the TCR library. In addition, the sample was reused for a study of T cells in Graves' hyperthyroidism and ophthalmopathy.

The specimen comprised peripheral blood mononuclear cells (PBMCs), sampled at new diagnosis, from a patient treated with antithyroid drugs. The receptors derive from a woman aged 45 to 65 with Graves disease.

This clonotype was counted ten times or more. The chain carries TRBV7-7 and TRBJ2-3; D may be TRBD2 (6 bases). Germline CDR1 and CDR2: SSHAT and FNYEAQ (reference sequence). This CDR3 has 15 amino acids. V was shortened by 1 base and J by 1 base, with 9 bases between the two germline ends. This CDR3 reads CASSLDASGTDTQYF. The DNA of the CDR3 is TGTGCCAGCAGCTTAGATGCTAGCGGCACAGATACGCAGTATTTT.

This clonotype occurred a few times. The chain recombines TRBV3-1 with TRBJ1-2; D perhaps matches TRBD1 (5 bases). The ends were cut back, 2 bases at V and 4 bases at J, with 8 bases in the middle. The germline CDR1 and CDR2 sequences are LGHDT and YNNKEL (reference sequence). The CDR3 is made up of 13 amino acids. This CDR3 reads CASSQLGGYGYTF. The CDR3, as DNA: TGTGCCAGCAGCCAACTGGGGGGCTATGGCTACACCTTC. Supplemented by reference TRBV3-1 and TRBJ1-2, the full variable domain reads DTAVSQTPKYLVTQMGNDKSIKCEQNLGHDTMYWYKQDSKKFLKIMFSYNNKELIINETVPNRFSPKSPDKAHLNLHINSLELGDSAVYFCASSQLGGYGYTFGSGTRLTVV.

This clonotype was seen more than once but under ten times. The rearrangement joins TRBV19 to TRBJ1-4, with D uncertain. The CDR3 runs to 14 residues. Germline values: CDR1 LNHDA, CDR2 SQIVND (reference sequence). V lost 6 bases, J lost 2 bases, and 10 bases lay in between. This CDR3 reads CASRHSVTNEKLFF. CDR3 coding DNA: TGTGCCAGTAGGCACAGTGTGACTAATGAAAAACTGTTTTTT.

This clonotype was detected ten times or more. V gene TRBV28 combines with J gene TRBJ1-1; D remains ambiguous. From germline, CDR1 is MDHEN and CDR2 SYDVKM. The CDR3 spans 14 residues. V lost 1 base, J lost 2 bases, and 8 bases lay in between. In nucleotides, the CDR3 is TGTGCCAGCAGTTTATTTCGACCAAACACTGAAGCTTTCTTT. Translating gives CASSLFRPNTEAFF.

This clonotype was found a few times. The chain recombines TRBV18 with TRBJ2-2; the D is unclear. V was cut by 6 bases and J by 2 bases, with 10 bases left in between. CDR3 length equals 14 residues. Germline CDR1 is KGHSH and CDR2 is LQKENI. CDR3: CASSSYQNTGELFF. CDR3 bases: TGTGCCAGCTCGTCATACCAAAACACCGGGGAGCTGTTTTTT.

About this clonotype: The CDR3 carries no conserved terminal phenylalanine or tryptophan, so it likely arises from a read error. The V call is TRBV10-3, the J call TRBJ1-1; TRBD1 matches 7 bases. The J segment lost 4 bases and the V segment lost 4 bases, leaving 3 bases of the junction unmatched. CDR3 length: 13 residues. Germline values: CDR1 ENHRY, CDR2 SYGVKD. CDR3 sequence reads: CAISAQGGTEAFL. For the CDR3, the DNA is TGTGCCATCAGTGCTCAGGGGGGCACTGAAGCTTTCCTT.

The J gene is TRBJ1-2, the V gene TRBV29-1; TRBD1 might be the D (5 bases). This CDR3 has 13 residues. The V end was cut by 6 bases, the J end by 4 bases, with 15 bases between. Germline CDR1 reads SQVTM; CDR2 reads ANQGSEA. This CDR3 is CSVSTGLSYGYTF. The CDR3 DNA reads TGCAGCGTGAGTACGGGACTCTCCTATGGCTACACCTTC.

J is TRBJ2-2 and V is TRBV15; D is perhaps TRBD1 (5 bases). The ends were cut back, 4 bases at V and 4 bases at J, with 10 bases in the middle. Germline-derived CDR1 and CDR2 are LNHNV and YYDKDF (reference sequence). This CDR3 has 14 amino acids. CDR3 loop: CATSTGFPTGELFF. DNA for the CDR3: TGTGCCACCAGCACAGGGTTTCCCACCGGGGAGCTGTTTTTT.

The chain recombines TRBV3-1 with TRBJ2-7; D might be TRBD2 (6 bases). Trimming pared 4 bases from V and 3 bases from J, leaving 13 bases between. The CDR3 loop spans 14 amino acids. Germline CDR1 is LGHDT and CDR2 is YNNKEL (reference sequence). The CDR3 DNA reads as TGTGCCAGCAGCCTGAGGACTAATCACTACGAGCAGTACTTC. Amino acids: CASSLRTNHYEQYF.

This clonotype has ten or more counts. V and J are TRBV12-3 or TRBV12-4 and TRBJ1-1, with D possibly being TRBD1 (5 bases). Trimming took 4 bases from V and 8 from J, leaving 8 bases between them. The CDR3 runs 11 residues. CDR3: CASSWGSEAFF. As DNA, the CDR3 is TGTGCCAGCAGTTGGGGGTCCGAAGCTTTCTTT.

This clonotype showed up many times. This chain uses TRBV7-9 with TRBJ2-1; D ambiguous. Germline assignment: CDR1 SEHNR and CDR2 FQNEAQ (reference sequence). The CDR3 length is 16 residues. Trimming pared 5 bases from V and 2 bases from J, leaving 16 bases between. CDR3 residues: CASSGSEQFAYNEQFF. For the CDR3, the DNA is TGTGCCAGCAGCGGGTCCGAACAGTTCGCCTACAATGAGCAGTTCTTC.

This sequence joins TRBV7-9 and TRBJ1-2, with 7 bases that match TRBD1. Germline V gives CDR1 SEHNR, CDR2 FQNEAQ (reference sequence). Trimming cost V 6 bases and J 4 bases; bases outside gene matches: 17. This CDR3 has 17 residues. The CDR3 coding sequence is TGTGCCAGCAGGTTTGCCCCGACCGGGACAGTCGGCTATGGCTACACCTTC. Residues: CASRFAPTGTVGYGYTF.